This TCR beta chain appears in the sequencing data of a study of PD-1 blockade in classical Hodgkin lymphoma. The study's findings and limits: No one has yet defined what causes the repertoire differences, which may be disease activity or prior therapy. By C4D1, CD4+ diversity increased significantly, especially in complete responders. Healthy donors reportedly exceeded newly diagnosed patients in baseline TCR diversity.

This clone was found a few times. Its cognate antigen is unknown. Autologous stem cell transplantation was followed by relapse in every patient, and brentuximab vedotin exposure varied. When best responses were assessed, they were complete response, partial response or progressive disease. Profiling relied on immunoSEQ multiplex PCR, and the TCRdb table lists in-frame clones only, not all of them. The table lists more than 40,000 clones, roughly 80% of them singletons, with around 22% in the top ten. Germline V CDR1 and CDR2: LNHDA, SQIVND (reference sequence). The V gene lost 1 base and the J gene lost 0 bases, with 9 bases spanning the gap. The CDR3 contains 15 residues.

The source was peripheral blood mononuclear cells (PBMCs), collected at baseline. This clonotype originated in a human donor with classical Hodgkin lymphoma. The J gene is TRBJ1-1, the V gene TRBV19; tentative D call: TRBD1 (5 bases). CDR3 in DNA: TGTGCCAGTAGTATAGGAGACAGACTGAACACTGAAGCTTTCTTT. Protein product: CASSIGDRLNTEAFF.